The T cell receptor (beta chain) described here comes from a study of cytomegalovirus exposure and HLA in healthy donors. Whole-study results and caveats: Later on, a genetic analysis was performed. It linked a missense variant in DCLRE1C with V- and J-gene trimming of TCR beta. Altogether, 170 or so TCR beta chains were recorded as cytomegalovirus-associated.

Vbeta (60) and Jbeta (13) primers were used in the PCR. Only in-frame clones appear in the TCRdb table, and some are missing; sequencing was by immunoSEQ multiplex PCR. The sample data list some 150,000 clones. Points on this clone: Its specificity is unknown.

This TCR came from a woman in her late teens or twenties in good health and CMV-seronegative. Sequencing was carried out using PBMCs.

CDR3 DNA sequence: TGTGCCAGCTCATTTGACAGGGTAAAGGGGCAGTACGTC. It specifies CASSFDRVKGQYV. The rearrangement joins TRBV18 to TRBJ2-7; 7 nucleotides agree with TRBD1. The V and J ends lost 5 bases and 9 bases, in that order; junction bases with no gene match: 10. The CDR3 extends over 13 amino acids. Germline CDR1 and CDR2: KGHSH and LQKENI.